A single sample gave rise to the 12 T cell receptor beta chains below, sequenced in a study of shared clonotypes between healthy human individuals. Clones were read by immunoSEQ multiplex PCR, and TCRdb kept only the in-frame ones, dropping some. The table lists roughly 2,500,000 clones, roughly 93% of them singletons, with approximately 0.37% in the top ten. The source material was naive CD4+ T cells from PBMCs. Subset reported: CD45RA+ positively selected. The receptors stem from a man younger than 30 in good health. Some clones in this sample may be carry-over from other donors' samples.

The V call is TRBV5-1, the J call TRBJ2-4; D tentatively fits TRBD1 or TRBD2 (6 bases each). The V gene's germline CDR1 is SGHRS and CDR2 YFSETQ. The CDR3 contains 14 residues. V was cut by 1 base and J by 9 bases, with 14 bases left in between. CDR3 sequence reads: CASSLISGAGIQYF. CDR3 coding DNA: TGCGCCAGCAGCTTGATCTCGGGGGCAGGCATTCAGTACTTC. The variable domain in full, with the rest retrieved from reference TRBV5-1 and TRBJ2-4, is KAGVTQTPRYLIKTRGQQVTLSCSPISGHRSVSWYQQTPGQGLQFLFEYFSETQRNKGNFPGRFSGRQFSNSRSEMNVSTLELGDSALYLCASSLISGAGIQYFGAGTRLSVL.

This chain connects TRBV4-2 to TRBJ2-1; 7 bases line up with TRBD2. J gave up 7 bases and V 1 base, and 4 bases lay outside the gene matches. The CDR3 runs to 14 residues. Looked up from germline, CDR1 is LGHNA and CDR2 is YNFKEQ. CDR3 bases: TGTGCCAGCAGCCAAGTGGGGGGGGTGAATGAGCAGTTCTTC. Translated, it gives CASSQVGGVNEQFF.

The V and J genes are TRBV7-7 and TRBJ2-5, with a possible D match to TRBD2 (6 bases). The closer fit of TRBJ2-7 to the DNA end suggests the J call may be wrong. Germline CDR1 and CDR2: SSHAT and FNYEAQ (reference sequence). The CDR3 is 15 amino acids. The CDR3 here is CASSPGRDGAYEQYF. CDR3 bases: TGTGCCAGCAGCCCAGGGCGGGACGGCGCCTACGAGCAGTACTTC.

Only one count was recorded for this clone. The chain combines TRBV19 with TRBJ2-7; D is possibly TRBD2 (6 bases). Trimming removed 3 bases at V and 1 base at J, with 25 bases between. CDR3 size: 19 residues. The germline CDR1 and CDR2 sequences are LNHDA and SQIVND (reference sequence). The CDR3 loop reads CASSIAASESLSRSYEQYF. CDR3 bases: TGTGCCAGTAGTATCGCGGCTAGCGAGAGTCTTAGTCGATCCTACGAGCAGTACTTC.

This rearrangement joins TRBV9 to TRBJ2-7, with 13 bases that match TRBD2. The V gene's germline CDR1 is SGDLS and CDR2 YYNGEE. With V trimmed by 0 bases and J by 6 bases, 9 bases remained unmatched. The length of the CDR3 is 17 residues. Here the CDR3 DNA reads TGTGCCAGCAGCGTAGGAGGACTAGCGGGAGTTTCTAGCGAGCAGTACTTC. Amino acid sequence: CASSVGGLAGVSSEQYF.

This clone was seen just once. V and J are TRBV5-1 and TRBJ2-3; D is ambiguous. The V end was cut by 4 bases, the J end by 0 bases, with 9 bases between. Germline V gene sequence: CDR1 SGHRS, CDR2 YFSETQ. CDR3 length equals 14 residues. The CDR3 region has the DNA TGCGCCAGCAGCGCGCCTCAGAGCACAGATACGCAGTATTTT. This codes for CASSAPQSTDTQYF.

The table lists this clone with a few counts. The chain uses TRBV2 and TRBJ1-2; no reliable D call. The CDR3 runs to 12 residues. Trimming removed 4 bases at V and 6 bases at J, with 9 bases between. Germline assignment: CDR1 SNHLY and CDR2 FYNNEI. The CDR3: CASSGPGNGYTF. The CDR3 DNA is TGTGCCAGCAGTGGTCCGGGGAATGGCTACACCTTC.

The V gene is TRBV10-3, the J gene TRBJ2-4; tentatively, D is TRBD1 or TRBD2 (6 bases each). The CDR3 length is 16 residues. V lost 3 bases, J lost 4 bases, and 16 bases lay in between. Germline-derived CDR1 and CDR2 are ENHRY and SYGVKD. CDR3 amino acids: CAISEGGMDPKNIQYF. DNA of the CDR3: TGTGCCATCAGTGAAGGGGGGATGGACCCGAAAAACATTCAGTACTTC.

The chain has TRBV5-1 and TRBJ2-1; TRBD2 matches 11 bases. Germline V gene sequence: CDR1 SGHRS, CDR2 YFSETQ. The CDR3 extends over 15 amino acids. Trimming took 4 bases from V and 6 from J; bases not matched to a gene: 6. CDR3 sequence (DNA): TGCGCCAGCAGCCAACTAGCGGGAGAGGTCAATGAGCAGTTCTTC. Its protein product is CASSQLAGEVNEQFF. The full variable domain, rest sourced from reference TRBV5-1 and TRBJ2-1, is KAGVTQTPRYLIKTRGQQVTLSCSPISGHRSVSWYQQTPGQGLQFLFEYFSETQRNKGNFPGRFSGRQFSNSRSEMNVSTLELGDSALYLCASSQLAGEVNEQFFGPGTRLTVL.

The chain links TRBV10-1 to TRBJ2-3, with D perhaps TRBD2 (6 bases). The V gene's germline CDR1 is WNHNN and CDR2 SYGVQD (reference sequence). The CDR3 extends over 14 amino acids. Trimming took off 2 bases at V and 5 bases at J, with 11 bases between the two ends. CDR3 sequence: CASSEPPEGDTQYF. The CDR3 DNA reads TGCGCCAGCAGTGAGCCACCGGAGGGAGATACGCAGTATTTT.

The chain employs TRBV27 and TRBJ2-5, with TRBD1 identical over 7 bases. CDR3 length: 14 residues. V gave up 4 bases and J gave up 4 bases; unmatched junction bases: 6. Looked up from germline, CDR1 is MNHEY and CDR2 is SMNVEV (reference sequence). The DNA of the CDR3 is TGTGCCAGCAGTTCAGCGACAGGGCGAGAGACCCAGTACTTC. It encodes CASSSATGRETQYF.

This sequence joins TRBV11-2 and TRBJ1-3; possible D gene TRBD1, 5 bases. Germline V gene data show CDR1 as SGHAT and CDR2 as FQNNGV. The CDR3 is made up of 13 amino acids. Trimming cost V 8 bases and J 0 bases, with 8 bases left between them. The CDR3 DNA reads as TGTGCCAGCGGGGGGGGCTCTGGAAACACCATATATTTT. Amino acid sequence: CASGGGSGNTIYF.